This T cell receptor beta chain comes out of a study of CD8 T cells in ankylosing spondylitis. Study findings and constraints: The study looked at matched synovial fluid samples from ankylosing spondylitis patients. Disease-linked clones were reported to be significantly enriched there. Among TCR beta sequences, a motif of eight or nine highly homologous variants appeared characteristic of ankylosing spondylitis blood.

V dropped 6 bases and J dropped 4 bases, with 8 bases sitting between them. The CDR3 runs 12 residues. This clonotype was seen many times. What it binds is not known. TCRdb re-analysed the 5' RACE reads in MiXCR, keeping a single row per CDR3 protein. The table shows 200,000 to 250,000 distinct CDR3 sequences, with approximately 16% occurring only once. The TCR was taken from a male donor with ankylosing spondylitis. The rearrangement joins TRBV12-3 or TRBV12-4 to TRBJ2-3; D ambiguous. Material for sequencing was blood, either unsorted or a sorted T cell fraction (not recorded which). The CDR3 DNA sequence: TGTGCCAGCAGACGGATCCCAGATACGCAGTATTTT. This encodes CASRRIPDTQYF.